Listed here are 12 T cell receptor beta chains from one sample, sequenced in a study of graft-versus-host responses after intestinal transplantation. Clones were sequenced by immunoSEQ multiplex PCR, and TCRdb holds only the in-frame ones, with some missing. This table holds 85,000 to 110,000 clones, 93% found once. For these TCRs, the target antigens are not known. Specimen: unstimulated CD8+ T cells sorted from spleen or lymph node cells, collected before intestinal transplant. The receptors shown here come from a human donor who received an intestinal transplant.

This chain uses TRBV5-1 with TRBJ2-3; 10 nucleotides agree with TRBD2. The CDR3 is made up of 16 amino acids. V shed 5 bases and J 2 bases; nucleotides not matched to a gene: 8. Germline V gene sequence: CDR1 SGHRS, CDR2 YFSETQ. The CDR3 region has the DNA TGCGCCAGCAGTTATGAGCGGGGGGGACACACAGATACGCAGTATTTT. Amino acid sequence: CASSYERGGHTDTQYF.

This clone has a handful of counts. The genes are TRBV5-1 and TRBJ2-7; 8 nucleotides align to TRBD1. The germline gives CDR1 SGHRS, CDR2 YFSETQ. V was pared by 4 bases and J by 0 bases, with 3 bases of the junction left unmatched. This CDR3 has 14 residues. CDR3 in DNA: TGCGCCAGCAGCACCGGGACAGGCTCCTACGAGCAGTACTTC. Its translation is CASSTGTGSYEQYF.

In this sample, this clone turned up once. The rearrangement links TRBV4-1 to TRBJ2-5; the D gene could be TRBD1 or TRBD2 (5 bases each). The germline V and J ends were trimmed by 3 bases and 5 bases, with 10 bases remaining between them. The CDR3 contains 13 residues. CDR1 and CDR2 (germline): MGHRA, YSYEKL. The DNA for the CDR3 is TGCGCCAGCAGCCATGGGGGTGGGGAGACCCAGTACTTC. Protein sequence: CASSHGGGETQYF.

The gene calls are TRBV6-6 and TRBJ2-2, with 7 positions matching TRBD1. The CDR3 has 12 residues. Germline-derived CDR1 and CDR2 are MNHNY and SVGAGI (reference sequence). The V segment lost 5 bases and the J segment 7 bases; nucleotides outside the gene matches: 1. The CDR3 loop reads CASSDRDGELFF. The CDR3 DNA reads TGTGCCAGCAGTGACAGGGACGGGGAGCTGTTTTTT.

CDR3 loop: CASTSGLDLYF. In nucleotides, the CDR3 is TGTGCCAGCACCTCGGGACTAGATTTGTACTTC. The V call is TRBV6-5, the J call TRBJ2-7, with TRBD2 identical over 8 bases. The CDR3 has 11 amino acids. Losses at the gene ends were 7 bases for V and 12 bases for J; bases not matched to a gene: 8. Germline lookup yields CDR1 MNHEY and CDR2 SVGAGI.

This chain joins TRBV10-1 and TRBJ2-7; D is possibly TRBD2 (7 bases). The CDR3 sequence is 15 residues long. Trimming took 4 bases from V and 1 from J, leaving 14 bases between them. The germline gives CDR1 WNHNN, CDR2 SYGVQD (reference sequence). Written as DNA, the CDR3 is TGCGCCAGCAGTGGATCACAGGGAGGGTCCTACGAGCAGTACTTC. Residues: CASSGSQGGSYEQYF.

This clone has only a few counts. The chain links TRBV27 to TRBJ2-5; D is possibly TRBD1 (6 bases). The V gene lost 6 bases and the J gene lost 2 bases, with 7 bases spanning the gap. The CDR3 extends over 12 amino acids. The germline V gene encodes CDR1 MNHEY and CDR2 SMNVEV (reference sequence). The DNA of the CDR3 is TGTGCCAGCAGGGACAGTCAAGAGACCCAGTACTTC. Its translation is CASRDSQETQYF.

CDR3 sequence (DNA): TGTGCCAGTAGTATGGGGGACAGGTTCGACTACGAGCAGTACTTC. This encodes CASSMGDRFDYEQYF. The chain carries TRBV19 and TRBJ2-7, with 8 positions matching TRBD1. The V and J ends lost 3 bases and 3 bases, in that order; junction bases with no gene match: 7. CDR3 size: 15 residues. Germline V gene sequence: CDR1 LNHDA, CDR2 SQIVND (reference sequence).

J is TRBJ1-2 and V is TRBV27; 7 nucleotides line up with TRBD1. The germline V gene encodes CDR1 MNHEY and CDR2 SMNVEV (reference sequence). This CDR3 contains 13 residues. V trimming: 6 bases; J trimming: 3 bases; junction bases outside the gene matches: 4. The CDR3 is CASSPTGYYGYTF. Written as DNA, the CDR3 is TGTGCCAGCAGCCCGACAGGGTACTATGGCTACACCTTC.

V usage is TRBV9 and J usage is TRBJ2-1; D is unresolved. With 0 bases removed from V and 7 bases from J, the gap between germline ends came to 5 bases. The germline V gene encodes CDR1 SGDLS and CDR2 YYNGEE. This CDR3 is built from 12 residues. CDR3 sequence (DNA): TGTGCCAGCAGCGTAGGGGAAAATGAGCAGTTCTTC. Residues: CASSVGENEQFF.

The genes are TRBV2 and TRBJ1-5, with D possibly matching TRBD1 (5 bases). The CDR3 spans 16 residues. Trimming took off 3 bases at V and 0 bases at J, with 12 bases between the two ends. The V gene's germline CDR1 is SNHLY and CDR2 FYNNEI. DNA for the CDR3: TGTGCCAGCAGTGATGGGGCGAGTTATAGCAATCAGCCCCAGCATTTT. Its translation is CASSDGASYSNQPQHF.

The chain recombines TRBV27 with TRBJ1-2; 9 positions match TRBD1. V lost 0 bases to trimming and J lost 8 bases; unmatched junction nucleotides: 7. CDR1 MNHEY and CDR2 SMNVEV come from the germline V gene (reference sequence). The CDR3 extends over 15 amino acids. The DNA for the CDR3 is TGTGCCAGCAGTTTATCACAGGGGGCGGCGGAAGGCTACACCTTC. It is translated as CASSLSQGAAEGYTF.